This T cell receptor (delta chain) was documented in a study of gamma-delta chains in newborns, infants, children. At the level of the study: Innate gammadelta T cells reportedly expand polyclonally right after birth, driven by microbial exposure, per the title.

The CDR3 spans 16 residues. The V end lost 0 bases, the J end lost 2 bases, and 15 bases lay between the germline ends. Germline CDR1 is GEAIGNYY and CDR2 is EKD. This clone was observed a few times. TCRdb applied CATT to the reads for clone calling. Of 8,500 to 14,000 delta-chain clones listed, roughly 8.5% were seen once; the top ten hold approximately 3.8%. This receptor was taken from a child who was a newborn, infant or young child, either healthy, febrile or measles-vaccinated (not recorded which). The sequenced material came from blood. The V call is TRDV2, the J call TRDJ1, with D possibly matching TRDD3 (5 bases). CDR3 nucleotide sequence: TGTGCCTGTGACACCGTGGGGCCAGGGAAAACCGATAAACTCATCTTT. It encodes CACDTVGPGKTDKLIF.